These 22 T cell receptor beta chains share one sample of origin, sequenced in a study of blood T cell repertoires in COVID-19. TCRdb's table, derived via immunoSEQ multiplex PCR, lists solely in-frame clones and lacks some. Of 45,000 to 65,000 clones listed, roughly 84% are singletons. The sequencing sample was made of peripheral blood. These receptors were obtained from a man between 50 and 59 years old with active COVID-19.

J is TRBJ2-7 and V is TRBV11-3; D remains ambiguous. The CDR3 has 12 amino acids. With 1 base removed from V and 6 bases from J, the gap between germline ends came to 7 bases. Germline loops: CDR1 SGHNT, CDR2 YENEEA. CDR3 sequence reads: CASSLGVLEQYF. The CDR3, as DNA: TGTGCCAGCAGCTTAGGAGTCCTCGAGCAGTACTTC.

The V and J genes are TRBV9 and TRBJ2-1, with 7 bases that match TRBD1. Germline V lookup: CDR1 SGDLS, CDR2 YYNGEE. This CDR3 region has 13 residues. Trimming at V came to 3 bases and at J to 10 bases, leaving 7 bases not matched to a gene. The CDR3 is CASSARQGIEQFF. The CDR3 coding sequence is TGTGCCAGCAGCGCCCGACAGGGAATCGAGCAGTTCTTC.

The sample holds many counts of this clone. This chain links TRBV7-9 with TRBJ2-7; maybe TRBD1 (5 bases). The CDR3 is 14 amino acids. V lost 0 bases and J 3 bases, leaving 9 bases between the germline ends. Per the germline V gene, CDR1 is SEHNR and CDR2 is FQNEAQ (reference sequence). Here the CDR3 reads CASSLAGVDYEQYF. In DNA, the CDR3 is TGTGCCAGCAGCTTAGCAGGGGTGGACTACGAGCAGTACTTC. Supplemented by reference TRBV7-9 and TRBJ2-7, the full variable domain reads DTGVSQNPRHKITKRGQNVTFRCDPISEHNRLYWYRQTLGQGPEFLTYFQNEAQLEKSRLLSDRFSAERPKGSFSTLEIQRTEQGDSAMYLCASSLAGVDYEQYFGPGTRLTVT.

This clone was picked up one time. The V call is TRBV6-5, the J call TRBJ1-2; no clear D gene. The CDR3 is 12 amino acids. Trimming removed 6 bases from V and 4 bases from J, with 9 bases in between. Per germline, CDR1 MNHEY and CDR2 SVGAGI. The CDR3 DNA follows: TGTGCCAGCAGCCGTGGACTCTATGGCTACACCTTC. Protein: CASSRGLYGYTF.

The J gene is TRBJ2-5, the V gene TRBV6-5, with 8 bases aligning to TRBD1. This CDR3 comprises 13 residues. V gave up 6 bases and J gave up 3 bases; unmatched junction bases: 3. Germline V gene lookup returns CDR1 MNHEY and CDR2 SVGAGI. The CDR3 DNA sequence: TGTGCCAGCAGCCGGGACAGGAAAGAGACCCAGTACTTC. Translating gives CASSRDRKETQYF.

This clone came up once. The chain links TRBV6-6 to TRBJ1-1; 8 bases fit TRBD1. V lost 7 bases to trimming and J lost 1 base; unmatched junction nucleotides: 5. The CDR3 extends over 14 amino acids. CDR1 is MNHNY, CDR2 SVGAGI, per germline (reference sequence). The chain's CDR3 is CASNLQGGNTEAFF. CDR3 DNA: TGTGCCAGCAATTTACAGGGGGGGAACACTGAAGCTTTCTTT.

This rearrangement joins TRBV7-8 to TRBJ2-3; TRBD2 aligns across 10 bases. This CDR3 contains 15 residues. Unmatched junction bases numbered 7, after V lost 6 bases and J lost 4 bases. Germline V gene sequence: CDR1 SGHVS, CDR2 FQNEAQ. CDR3 sequence (DNA): TGTGCCAGCAGACCTAGCGGGAGAAACCCAGATACGCAGTATTTT. Amino acid sequence: CASRPSGRNPDTQYF.

This chain joins TRBV6-6 and TRBJ2-5, with TRBD2 matching over 15 bases. This CDR3 contains 16 residues. V lost 0 bases and J lost 4; bases outside the gene matches: 0. The germline V gene encodes CDR1 MNHNY and CDR2 SVGAGI (reference sequence). The CDR3 reads CASSYSGLAGGETQYF. CDR3 DNA: TGTGCCAGCAGTTACTCGGGACTAGCGGGAGGAGAGACCCAGTACTTC.

This chain links TRBV6-2 or TRBV6-3 with TRBJ2-7; 7 bases agree with TRBD1. Germline trimming cut 6 bases from V and 4 bases from J; bases unmatched to any gene: 9. The CDR3 has 14 amino acids. Germline V gene data show CDR1 as MNHEY and CDR2 as SVGEGT. The CDR3 bases are TGTGCCAGCAGCCTACAGGGGAATTGGTACGAGCAGTACTTC. Translating gives CASSLQGNWYEQYF.

The V call is TRBV4-3, the J call TRBJ2-3; TRBD2 agrees at 8 bases. The CDR3 consists of 17 residues. V dropped 0 bases and J dropped 0; count of bases not matched to a gene: 5. Germline-derived CDR1 and CDR2 are LGHNA and YSLEER. In DNA, the CDR3 is TGCGCCAGCAGCCAAGATATGGGGACTAGGAGCACAGATACGCAGTATTTT. Protein: CASSQDMGTRSTDTQYF.

J is TRBJ2-7 and V is TRBV4-1, with a tentative D call TRBD2 (5 bases). Germline assignment: CDR1 MGHRA and CDR2 YSYEKL. V lost 1 base and J 2 bases, leaving 12 bases between the germline ends. This CDR3 is built from 15 residues. CDR3: CASSQGVGVPYEQYF. CDR3 bases: TGCGCCAGCAGCCAAGGGGTGGGAGTGCCCTACGAGCAGTACTTC.

The chain couples TRBV30 to TRBJ2-5, with a possible D match to TRBD1 (6 bases). V was clipped by 5 bases and J by 0 bases, with 13 bases between them. Germline V gives CDR1 GTSNPN, CDR2 SVGIG (reference sequence). The CDR3 consists of 14 residues. CDR3 DNA: TGTGCCTGGGTTTCGACAGGAAACCAAGAGACCCAGTACTTC. Translating it yields CAWVSTGNQETQYF.

V gene TRBV5-1 combines with J gene TRBJ1-6, with TRBD1 as a possible D gene (6 bases). The V end lost 4 bases, the J end lost 8 bases, and 13 bases lay between the germline ends. Germline V gene data show CDR1 as SGHRS and CDR2 as YFSETQ. This CDR3 has 14 amino acids. CDR3 loop: CASSPPGVDSPLHF. As DNA, the CDR3 is TGCGCCAGCAGCCCTCCAGGGGTGGATTCACCCCTCCACTTT.

The V gene is TRBV18, the J gene TRBJ2-5; 8 bases fit TRBD2. Germline CDR1 reads KGHSH; CDR2 reads LQKENI. Trimming removed 5 bases from V and 0 bases from J; junction bases left unmatched: 14. The CDR3 has 18 residues. Here the CDR3 DNA reads TGTGCCAGCTCAACATACCCCCGGGGGGGCTCGTACCAAGAGACCCAGTACTTC. Residues: CASSTYPRGGSYQETQYF.

CDR3 coding DNA: TGCGCCAGCACACAGGGACATGAGGCGAGCTCCTATAATTCACCCCTCCACTTT. Its translation is CASTQGHEASSYNSPLHF. The rearrangement links TRBV5-1 to TRBJ1-6; perhaps TRBD1 as D (6 bases). CDR1 and CDR2 from the germline V gene are SGHRS and YFSETQ. This CDR3 spans 18 amino acids. V gave up 6 bases and J gave up 0 bases, with 19 bases separating them.

V is TRBV3-1 (or the pseudogene TRBV3-2) and J is TRBJ2-3; D is ambiguous. CDR1 is LGHDT and CDR2 is YNNKEL in the germline V gene (reference sequence). The CDR3 loop spans 16 amino acids. V gave up 1 base and J gave up 2 bases, with 13 bases separating them. The CDR3 is CASSQGAQDHTDTQYF. For the CDR3, the DNA is TGTGCCAGCAGCCAAGGGGCCCAGGATCACACAGATACGCAGTATTTT.

The gene calls are TRBV28 and TRBJ1-1; the D is unclear. The V end lost 6 bases, the J end lost 2 bases, and 4 bases lay between the germline ends. The CDR3 is 11 amino acids. Germline CDR1 MDHEN, CDR2 SYDVKM. The CDR3 protein is CASRTNTEAFF. CDR3 in DNA: TGTGCCAGCAGAACTAACACTGAAGCTTTCTTT.

This sequence joins TRBV9 and TRBJ2-3; a weak D match, TRBD1 (6 bases). The germline V gene has CDR1 SGDLS and CDR2 YYNGEE. The CDR3 length is 16 residues. V gave up 7 bases and J gave up 2 bases, with 20 bases separating them. This CDR3 reads CASSLARGVFTDTQYF. The CDR3 DNA sequence: TGTGCCAGCTCCCTCGCCAGGGGTGTTTTCACAGATACGCAGTATTTT.

The genes are TRBV4-3 and TRBJ2-2, with TRBD1 matching 10 bases. With V trimmed by 0 bases and J by 6 bases, 4 bases remained unmatched. The CDR3 loop spans 16 amino acids. Germline CDR1 and CDR2: LGHNA and YSLEER. The CDR3 coding sequence is TGCGCCAGCAGCCAAGAGGGACAGGGGTTCGCCGGGGAGCTGTTTTTT. Residues: CASSQEGQGFAGELFF.

The chain employs TRBV18 and TRBJ2-3; D is ambiguous. The CDR3 contains 13 residues. CDR1 KGHSH and CDR2 LQKENI come from the germline V gene. The ends were cut back, 2 bases at V and 1 base at J, with 4 bases in the middle. The CDR3 reads CASSPEGTDTQYF. The CDR3 DNA follows: TGTGCCAGCTCACCAGAGGGCACAGATACGCAGTATTTT.

J is TRBJ2-3 and V is TRBV7-2; TRBD1 matches at 8 bases. Trimming removed 6 bases from V and 2 bases from J; junction bases left unmatched: 10. The CDR3 has 16 residues. Looked up from germline, CDR1 is SGHTA and CDR2 is FQGNSA. The DNA of the CDR3 is TGTGCCAGCAGAAGCTCAGGGGGCCCACCCACAGATACGCAGTATTTT. This encodes CASRSSGGPPTDTQYF.

This chain connects TRBV7-2 to TRBJ2-3; a weak D match, TRBD1 (5 bases). Trimming shortened V by 1 base and J by 2 bases, and 10 bases separated the two germline ends. The CDR3 runs to 15 residues. The germline CDR1 and CDR2 sequences are SGHTA and FQGNSA. The CDR3 DNA reads TGTGCCAGCAGCTTAGAGGGGCTAACCACAGATACGCAGTATTTT. Amino acids: CASSLEGLTTDTQYF.